One and the same sample provided the 18 T cell receptor beta chains below, sequenced in a study of T cells after posttransplantation cyclophosphamide. Treatment was busulfan-fludarabine conditioning, a marrow graft, and cyclophosphamide on days +3 and +4. Assay used: immunoSEQ multiplex PCR; TCRdb lists only in-frame clones, some missing. This sample has some 17,000 clones; roughly 73% occur once, and the top ten carry around a third. The sample here was CD8+ T cells sorted from PBMCs, taken approximately 1,900 days after a stem cell transplant with posttransplant cyclophosphamide. The source of these receptors is a female patient between 40 and 55 years old who received an allogeneic stem cell transplant from a related donor, was CMV-positive, and had no GVHD. Some of the T cells may derive from the graft donor.

This clone has more than one count but fewer than ten. This chain uses TRBV7-9 with TRBJ1-2; no clear D gene. Trimming stripped 5 bases from V and 6 bases from J, with 10 bases between. The V gene's germline CDR1 is SEHNR and CDR2 FQNEAQ (reference sequence). The CDR3 extends over 12 amino acids. In DNA form, the CDR3 reads TGTGCCAGCAGCCCCCCTATTGATGGCTACACCTTC. This codes for CASSPPIDGYTF.

This clone was found a few times. The V gene is TRBV2, the J gene TRBJ2-2, with D tentatively TRBD2 (6 bases). The CDR3 is 14 residues long. V was cut by 3 bases and J by 5 bases, with 10 bases left in between. Germline CDR1 SNHLY, CDR2 FYNNEI. CDR3 bases: TGTGCCAGCAGTGATAGGACTATGACCGGGGAGCTGTTTTTT. Encoded protein: CASSDRTMTGELFF.

The chain joins TRBV7-6 to TRBJ2-2; TRBD1 matches 7 bases. CDR3 length: 17 residues. V shed 4 bases, J shed 4 bases, and the junction held 12 bases outside the gene matches. The germline V gene has CDR1 SGHVS and CDR2 FNYEAQ. The CDR3 bases are TGTGCCAGCAGCTCCCCCCCCGACAGGGAGAGCACCGGGGAGCTGTTTTTT. Translated, it gives CASSSPPDRESTGELFF.

The chain couples TRBV18 to TRBJ2-7; 7 nucleotides agree with TRBD1. In germline, CDR1 is KGHSH, CDR2 LQKENI. The J segment lost 4 bases and the V segment lost 3 bases, leaving 3 bases of the junction unmatched. CDR3 length: 13 amino acids. The CDR3: CASSPAGGYEQYF. In nucleotides, the CDR3 is TGTGCCAGCTCACCGGCAGGGGGTTACGAGCAGTACTTC.

V and J are TRBV5-6 and TRBJ1-2; D might be TRBD1 (6 bases). The CDR3 is 12 residues long. Per the germline V gene, CDR1 is SGHDT and CDR2 is YYEEEE. The V gene lost 0 bases and the J gene lost 7 bases, with 7 bases spanning the gap. The DNA of the CDR3 is TGTGCCAGCAGCTTGGGAGGGGGTGGCTACACCTTC. Amino acids: CASSLGGGGYTF. Complete variable domain (other parts from reference TRBV5-6 and TRBJ1-2): DAGVTQSPTHLIKTRGQQVTLRCSPKSGHDTVSWYQQALGQGPQFIFQYYEEEERQRGNFPDRFSGHQFPNYSSELNVNALLLGDSALYLCASSLGGGGYTFGSGTRLTVV.

This clone has a single count. This chain uses TRBV9 with TRBJ1-1; the D gene is possibly TRBD1 (5 bases). The CDR3 spans 11 residues. Between the trimmed V and J ends, which lost 3 bases and 9 bases, there was a span of 9 bases. Germline lookup yields CDR1 SGDLS and CDR2 YYNGEE. In nucleotides, the CDR3 is TGTGCCAGCAGCGCCGGGGGGAAAGCTTTCTTT. It is translated as CASSAGGKAFF.

This clone was observed a few times. J is TRBJ1-6 and V is TRBV27; tentative D call: TRBD1 (5 bases). Trimming removed 6 bases at V and 8 bases at J, with 14 bases between. The CDR3 consists of 14 residues. Germline CDR1 and CDR2: MNHEY and SMNVEV (reference sequence). This chain's CDR3 is CASSLMGGYSPLHF. CDR3 DNA: TGTGCCAGCAGCCTTATGGGGGGATATTCACCCCTCCACTTT.

V and J are TRBV5-1 and TRBJ2-7; a possible D gene is TRBD1 (6 bases). In germline, CDR1 is SGHRS, CDR2 YFSETQ. V was clipped by 4 bases and J by 0 bases, with 17 bases between them. This CDR3 comprises 16 residues. CDR3 nucleotide sequence: TGCGCCAGCAGCCCCGACTCCGGGACACACTCCTACGAGCAGTACTTC. Translation gives CASSPDSGTHSYEQYF.

V is TRBV7-2 and J is TRBJ1-5; D call uncertain. Trimming pared 8 bases from V and 5 bases from J, leaving 13 bases between. The CDR3 loop spans 13 amino acids. Germline CDR1 reads SGHTA; CDR2 reads FQGNSA. The CDR3 region is CASAGLLHQPQHF. CDR3 bases: TGTGCCAGCGCAGGACTCCTCCATCAGCCCCAGCATTTT.

The rearrangement links TRBV4-2 to TRBJ2-1, with a weak D call TRBD1 (5 bases). Trimming removed 0 bases from V and 1 base from J, with 10 bases in between. CDR3 length: 16 amino acids. Looked up from germline, CDR1 is LGHNA and CDR2 is YNFKEQ. Here the CDR3 reads CASSQEFQGSYNEQFF. In DNA form, the CDR3 reads TGTGCCAGCAGCCAAGAATTTCAGGGATCCTACAATGAGCAGTTCTTC.

The chain combines TRBV7-9 with TRBJ1-4, with TRBD1 identical over 7 bases. The CDR3 loop spans 13 amino acids. With 6 bases clipped from V and 6 bases from J, the junction kept 4 bases outside the gene matches. Germline V gene sequence: CDR1 SEHNR, CDR2 FQNEAQ (reference sequence). The CDR3, as DNA: TGTGCCAGCAGGTCCGGGACAGATGAAAAACTGTTTTTT. Translated, it gives CASRSGTDEKLFF.

The chain links TRBV7-3 to TRBJ2-2; 10 bases map to TRBD1. Trimming took 6 bases from V and 5 from J; bases not matched to a gene: 0. The CDR3 runs to 13 residues. Germline V gene sequence: CDR1 SGHTA, CDR2 FQGTGA. CDR3 region: CASRGQGTGELFF. The CDR3 DNA is TGTGCCAGCAGGGGACAGGGGACCGGGGAGCTGTTTTTT.

The chain joins TRBV9 to TRBJ1-1; 7 bases map to TRBD1. The V segment lost 2 bases and the J segment 0 bases; nucleotides outside the gene matches: 1. There are 14 residues in the CDR3. Per the germline V gene, CDR1 is SGDLS and CDR2 is YYNGEE. CDR3 sequence reads: CASSVGTVNTEAFF. In nucleotides, the CDR3 is TGTGCCAGCAGCGTGGGGACAGTGAACACTGAAGCTTTCTTT.

This clone was detected once. The rearrangement links TRBV11-2 to TRBJ2-2; D is perhaps TRBD1 (6 bases). The V end was cut by 0 bases, the J end by 4 bases, with 15 bases between. This CDR3 has 17 residues. Germline V gene data show CDR1 as SGHAT and CDR2 as FQNNGV. This CDR3 is CASSLDSYRAVTGELFF. In DNA form, the CDR3 reads TGTGCCAGCAGCTTAGATTCCTACAGGGCAGTCACCGGGGAGCTGTTTTTT.

There are a few counts of this clone. The chain links TRBV19 to TRBJ1-2; 7 nucleotides agree with TRBD1. Unmatched junction bases numbered 4, after V lost 7 bases and J lost 2 bases. Germline V CDR1 and CDR2: LNHDA, SQIVND (reference sequence). The CDR3 contains 13 residues. CDR3 amino acids: CASNPGGNYGYTF. CDR3 DNA: TGTGCCAGTAACCCAGGGGGGAACTATGGCTACACCTTC.

The chain couples TRBV4-2 to TRBJ1-1, with D hard to call. The CDR3 contains 14 residues. V lost 3 bases to trimming and J lost 0 bases, with 8 bases between them. Germline V CDR1 and CDR2: LGHNA, YNFKEQ. This CDR3 is CASSQVTLNTEAFF. CDR3 in DNA: TGTGCCAGCAGCCAGGTCACACTGAACACTGAAGCTTTCTTT.

The gene calls are TRBV6-5 and TRBJ2-1, with TRBD1 matching over 8 bases. Germline V gene sequence: CDR1 MNHEY, CDR2 SVGAGI. CDR3 length equals 13 residues. The ends lost 8 bases at V and 3 bases at J; junction bases unmatched: 3. Here the CDR3 DNA reads TGTGCCAGCGGACAGGGCTTCTACAATGAGCAGTTCTTC. This translates into CASGQGFYNEQFF.

The V and J genes are TRBV14 and TRBJ1-1; D might be TRBD1 (6 bases). Germline V lookup: CDR1 SGHDN, CDR2 FVKESK. This CDR3 is 18 amino acids long. The V end was cut by 0 bases, the J end by 1 base, with 18 bases between. CDR3 bases: TGTGCCAGCAGCCAAGACCCACGAGCCCAGGGGCCGAACACTGAAGCTTTCTTT. Residues: CASSQDPRAQGPNTEAFF. Using reference TRBV14 and TRBJ1-1 for the parts outside the CDR3, the full variable domain is EAGVTQFPSHSVIEKGQTVTLRCDPISGHDNLYWYRRVMGKEIKFLLHFVKESKQDESGMPNNRFLAERTGGTYSTLKVQPAELEDSGVYFCASSQDPRAQGPNTEAFFGQGTRLTVV.